What follows is one T cell receptor beta chain and its context. The antigen is undetermined. Researchers used the Oncomine TCR Beta short-read assay to sequence DNA from cultured CD4+ T cells. Each CDR3 protein gets one entry after TCRdb re-called the PCR reads with MiXCR. The table shows roughly 9,900 distinct CDR3 sequences, with roughly 67% occurring only once. This record comes from a study of vaccination and CD4 T cells after COVID-19. Treatment meaning: roughly nine-day PBMC culture with coronavirus spike peptide pools or control peptides (ViraFEST assay). The sample consisted of CD4+ T cells from blood, cultured in vitro. This sequence was found in a human donor who had recovered from COVID-19.

This CDR3 is CASSADRENSPLHF. The CDR3 DNA sequence: TGTGCCAGTAGTGCGGACAGGGAAAATTCACCCCTCCACTTT. The V gene is TRBV19, the J gene TRBJ1-6; 8 nucleotides align to TRBD1. Germline lookup yields CDR1 LNHDA and CDR2 SQIVND (reference sequence). This CDR3 contains 14 residues. V was pared by 5 bases and J by 7 bases, with 4 bases of the junction left unmatched.